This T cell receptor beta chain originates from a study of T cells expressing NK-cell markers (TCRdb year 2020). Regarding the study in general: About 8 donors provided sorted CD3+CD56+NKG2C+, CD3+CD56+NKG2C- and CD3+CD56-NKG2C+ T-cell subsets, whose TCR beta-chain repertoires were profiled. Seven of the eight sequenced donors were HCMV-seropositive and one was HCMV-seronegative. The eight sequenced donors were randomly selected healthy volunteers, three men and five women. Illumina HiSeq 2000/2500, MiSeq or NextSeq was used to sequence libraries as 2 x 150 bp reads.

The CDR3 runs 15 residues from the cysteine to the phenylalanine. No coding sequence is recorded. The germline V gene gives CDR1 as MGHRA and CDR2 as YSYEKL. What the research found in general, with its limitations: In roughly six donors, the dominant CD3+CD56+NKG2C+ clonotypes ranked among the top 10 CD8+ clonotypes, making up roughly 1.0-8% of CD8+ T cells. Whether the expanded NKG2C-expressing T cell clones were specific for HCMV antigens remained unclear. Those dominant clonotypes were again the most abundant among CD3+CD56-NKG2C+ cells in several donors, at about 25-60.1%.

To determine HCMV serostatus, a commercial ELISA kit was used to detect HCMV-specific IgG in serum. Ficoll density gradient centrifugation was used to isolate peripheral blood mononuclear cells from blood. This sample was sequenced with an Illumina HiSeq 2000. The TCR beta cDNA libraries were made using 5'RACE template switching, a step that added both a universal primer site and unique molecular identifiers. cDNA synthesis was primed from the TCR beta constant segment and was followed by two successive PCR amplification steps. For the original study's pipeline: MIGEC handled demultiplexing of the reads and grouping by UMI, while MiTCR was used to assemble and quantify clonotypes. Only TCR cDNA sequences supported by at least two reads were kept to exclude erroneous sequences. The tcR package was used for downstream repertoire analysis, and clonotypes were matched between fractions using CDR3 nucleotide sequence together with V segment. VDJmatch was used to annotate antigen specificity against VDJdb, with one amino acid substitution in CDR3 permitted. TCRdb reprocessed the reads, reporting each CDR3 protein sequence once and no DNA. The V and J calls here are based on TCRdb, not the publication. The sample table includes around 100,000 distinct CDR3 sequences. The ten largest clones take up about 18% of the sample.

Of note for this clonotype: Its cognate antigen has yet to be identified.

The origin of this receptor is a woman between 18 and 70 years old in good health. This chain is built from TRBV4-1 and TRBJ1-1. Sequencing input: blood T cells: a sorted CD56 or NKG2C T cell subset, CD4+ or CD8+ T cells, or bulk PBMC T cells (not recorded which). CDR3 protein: CASSQEGPSNTEAFF.